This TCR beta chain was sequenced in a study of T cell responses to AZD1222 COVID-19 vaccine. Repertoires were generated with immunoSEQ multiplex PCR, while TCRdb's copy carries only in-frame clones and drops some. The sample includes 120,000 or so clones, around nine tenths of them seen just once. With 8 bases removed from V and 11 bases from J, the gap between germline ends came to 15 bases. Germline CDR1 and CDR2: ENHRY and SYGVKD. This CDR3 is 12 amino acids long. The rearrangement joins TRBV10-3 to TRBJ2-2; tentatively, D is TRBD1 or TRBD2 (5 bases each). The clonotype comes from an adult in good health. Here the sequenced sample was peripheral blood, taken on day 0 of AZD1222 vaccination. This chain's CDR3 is CAIRDVGRELFF. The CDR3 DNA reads TGTGCCATCCGGGACGTGGGTCGAGAGCTGTTTTTT.